Each of the 11 T cell receptor beta chains below was sequenced from the same sample in a study of blood T cell repertoires in COVID-19. Repertoires were generated with immunoSEQ multiplex PCR, while TCRdb's copy carries only in-frame clones and drops some. The sample lists roughly 200,000 clones, about nine tenths occurring once. The sequencing input was PBMCs or T cells enriched from blood (not recorded which). The receptors originated from a man aged 25-45 years in a cohort exposed to, infected with or recovered from COVID-19 (not recorded which).

The chain carries TRBV3-1 (or the pseudogene TRBV3-2) and TRBJ1-5, with D maybe TRBD1 (5 bases). Trimming removed 1 base from V and 6 bases from J, with 19 bases in between. The germline CDR1 and CDR2 sequences are LGHDT and YNNKEL (reference sequence). The CDR3 is made up of 17 amino acids. CDR3 sequence reads: CASSQGGGARAAQPQHF. In DNA form, the CDR3 reads TGTGCCAGCAGCCAAGGCGGGGGTGCTAGGGCGGCTCAGCCCCAGCATTTT.

J is TRBJ1-2 and V is TRBV6-1; 10 nucleotides line up with TRBD1. The CDR3 is 15 amino acids. With 0 bases clipped from V and 8 bases from J, the junction kept 6 bases outside the gene matches. CDR1 and CDR2 from the germline V gene are MNHNS and SASEGT. CDR3 bases: TGTGCCAGCAGTGAAGCGATGGGACAGGGGAAGGGCTACACCTTC. Amino acid sequence: CASSEAMGQGKGYTF.

The chain has TRBV19 and TRBJ2-1; TRBD2 agrees at 12 bases. Germline V gene lookup returns CDR1 LNHDA and CDR2 SQIVND (reference sequence). The CDR3 length is 15 residues. The junction had 3 bases not matched to a gene; V was cut back by 5 bases and J by 4 bases. In DNA form, the CDR3 reads TGTGCCAGTAGTGGGGGACTAGCGGGTTACAATGAGCAGTTCTTC. Its protein is CASSGGLAGYNEQFF.

This chain joins TRBV5-1 and TRBJ2-2, with 11 bases lining up with TRBD2. CDR1 is SGHRS and CDR2 is YFSETQ in the germline V gene. This CDR3 is built from 16 residues. After removal of 3 bases from V and 4 bases from J, the junction contained 5 bases not matched to a gene. The CDR3 loop is CASSWTSGLVTGELFF. The DNA of the CDR3 is TGCGCCAGCAGCTGGACTAGCGGGTTAGTCACCGGGGAGCTGTTTTTT.

V gene TRBV6-4 combines with J gene TRBJ2-2; D is unresolved. Trimming stripped 4 bases from V and 2 bases from J, with 5 bases between. There are 13 residues in the CDR3. CDR1 is MRHNA and CDR2 is SNTAGT in the germline V gene. CDR3 sequence: CASSGQNTGELFF. In DNA, the CDR3 is TGTGCCAGCAGTGGACAAAACACCGGGGAGCTGTTTTTT.

CDR3 loop: CASSLVPGQPLNYGYTF. CDR3 nucleotide sequence: TGTGCCAGCAGTTTAGTCCCCGGACAGCCCCTGAACTATGGCTACACCTTC. The rearrangement uses TRBV28 and TRBJ1-2, with TRBD1 as a possible D gene (6 bases). CDR3 size: 17 residues. CDR1 is MDHEN and CDR2 is SYDVKM in the germline V gene. The germline V and J ends were trimmed by 2 bases and 2 bases, with 18 bases remaining between them.

The V call is TRBV5-5, the J call TRBJ2-7, with 12 bases lining up with TRBD2. With V trimmed by 5 bases and J by 4 bases, 4 bases remained unmatched. There are 14 residues in the CDR3. CDR1 SGHKS and CDR2 YYEKEE come from the germline V gene (reference sequence). The CDR3 nucleotides read TGTGCCAGCAGTCCAGGACTAGCGGGGTACGAGCAGTACTTC. This translates into CASSPGLAGYEQYF.

This clone was found once. The chain employs TRBV4-1 and TRBJ1-2, with TRBD1 matching over 7 bases. J gave up 2 bases and V 5 bases, and 8 bases lay outside the gene matches. The CDR3 is 15 residues long. Germline V gene sequence: CDR1 MGHRA, CDR2 YSYEKL. The CDR3 protein is CASSTRDSQNYGYTF. The CDR3 DNA sequence: TGCGCCAGCAGCACCCGGGACAGCCAAAACTATGGCTACACCTTC.

The J gene is TRBJ2-3, the V gene TRBV5-1, with D possibly matching TRBD2 (5 bases). This CDR3 region has 16 residues. The V gene's germline CDR1 is SGHRS and CDR2 YFSETQ. V lost 3 bases and J lost 2, with 16 bases in between. The CDR3 bases are TGCGCCAGCAGCTCGGGAATAACGGACCTCACAGATACGCAGTATTTT. It encodes CASSSGITDLTDTQYF. The complete variable domain, with remaining parts taken from reference TRBV5-1 and TRBJ2-3, reads KAGVTQTPRYLIKTRGQQVTLSCSPISGHRSVSWYQQTPGQGLQFLFEYFSETQRNKGNFPGRFSGRQFSNSRSEMNVSTLELGDSALYLCASSSGITDLTDTQYFGPGTRLTVL.

This clone showed up just once. The rearrangement uses TRBV11-3 and TRBJ2-1; a weak D match, TRBD1 (6 bases). V dropped 2 bases and J dropped 8 bases, with 13 bases sitting between them. Germline lookup yields CDR1 SGHNT and CDR2 YENEEA. This CDR3 has 14 residues. The CDR3 loop reads CASSLKDSFHEQFF. In nucleotides, the CDR3 is TGTGCCAGCAGCTTAAAGGACAGTTTTCATGAGCAGTTCTTC.

This sequence joins TRBV29-1 and TRBJ1-4, with 7 bases lining up with TRBD1. CDR3 length: 16 amino acids. Trimming cost V 4 bases and J 5 bases; bases outside gene matches: 13. Germline assignment: CDR1 SQVTM and CDR2 ANQGSEA. CDR3 nucleotides: TGCAGCGTTGGAAGAGGGAAGGGGGCGGGAAATGAAAAACTGTTTTTT. Translation gives CSVGRGKGAGNEKLFF.